This passage covers 15 T cell receptor beta chains from one sample sequenced in a study of blood T cells in healthy people across ages. Then a second PCR, running about 6 to 11 cycles, was carried out with a sample-barcoded 5' primer and a J-beta primer mix. TCRdb fed the 5' RACE reads into MiXCR, producing one record per CDR3 protein. The sample lists roughly 1.9 million distinct CDR3 sequences, roughly 43% occurring once. Source material: blood. The receptors shown here come from a human donor in good health.

This chain links TRBV29-1 with TRBJ2-1; D is unclear. There are 12 residues in the CDR3. V lost 3 bases and J 8 bases, leaving 11 bases between the germline ends. Germline V gene lookup returns CDR1 SQVTM and CDR2 ANQGSEA. CDR3 sequence: CSVELDQDEQFF. CDR3 DNA sequence: TGCAGCGTTGAGCTAGATCAGGATGAGCAGTTCTTC.

This clonotype was found a few times. The rearrangement uses TRBV29-1 and TRBJ2-3, with 7 bases matching TRBD1. This CDR3 is built from 13 residues. Germline trimming cut 7 bases from V and 4 bases from J; bases unmatched to any gene: 8. The V gene's germline CDR1 is SQVTM and CDR2 ANQGSEA. CDR3 coding DNA: TGCAGCGCTAGGGACAGAACCTCAGATACGCAGTATTTT. Encoded protein: CSARDRTSDTQYF.

Details on this clonotype: The junction and the germline gene differ at one end; a read error may be behind it. The rearrangement uses TRBV7-8 and TRBJ2-3, with a weak D call TRBD2 (6 bases). The CDR3 is 16 amino acids. Germline V CDR1 and CDR2: SGHVS, FQNEAQ. CDR3 sequence: CAGSLGVGLTADTQYF. The CDR3 DNA is TGTGCCGGCAGCTTAGGTGTCGGACTAACGGCAGATACGCAGTATTTT.

This clonotype has just a few counts. Compared with germline, one end of the junction differs, possibly owing to a read error. The chain links TRBV4-1 to TRBJ2-5; 9 bases line up with TRBD2. From germline, CDR1 is MGHRA and CDR2 YSYEKL. The CDR3 extends over 16 amino acids. The DNA for the CDR3 is TGCGCCAGCAGCCAATATAGCGGGGGTATGGGAGAGACCCAGGACTTC. Amino acid sequence: CASSQYSGGMGETQDF.

This chain connects TRBV20-1 to TRBJ2-7, with 10 nucleotides matching TRBD1. Unmatched junction bases numbered 4, after V lost 6 bases and J lost 5 bases. Germline CDR1 reads DFQATT; CDR2 reads SNEGSKA (reference sequence). The CDR3 is 12 residues long. The CDR3: CSAPDRGDEQYF. As DNA, the CDR3 is TGCAGTGCACCGGACAGGGGGGACGAGCAGTACTTC.

V gene TRBV14 combines with J gene TRBJ1-2, with TRBD1 as a possible D gene (6 bases). CDR1 and CDR2 from the germline V gene are SGHDN and FVKESK. The CDR3 extends over 15 amino acids. Trimming removed 0 bases from V and 7 bases from J, with 15 bases in between. Here the CDR3 reads CASSQDLQGLSGYTF. DNA of the CDR3: TGTGCCAGCAGCCAAGATCTACAGGGCCTATCTGGCTACACCTTC.

This clonotype was observed a handful of times. The chain is built from TRBV11-3 and TRBJ2-3, with 8 bases identical to TRBD1. Germline V gives CDR1 SGHNT, CDR2 YENEEA. With 5 bases clipped from V and 4 bases from J, the junction kept 8 bases outside the gene matches. This CDR3 is 15 amino acids long. CDR3 DNA: TGTGCCAGCAGCACGACAGGGGTCAGGGCAGATACGCAGTATTTT. It codes for CASSTTGVRADTQYF.

On this clonotype itself: At one of its ends the junction is not consistent with the germline gene, which may arise from a read error. The V call is TRBV2, the J call TRBJ2-3; 9 positions agree with TRBD2. The length of the CDR3 is 14 residues. The germline V gene has CDR1 SNHLY and CDR2 FYNNEI. This CDR3 is CASGGLASTDTQYF. The DNA of the CDR3 is TGTGCCAGCGGCGGACTAGCGAGCACAGACACGCAGTATTTT.

This clonotype was observed at least ten times. The chain is built from TRBV29-1 and TRBJ2-4; D possibly corresponds to TRBD2 (6 bases). V lost 7 bases, J lost 7 bases, and 14 bases lay in between. In germline, CDR1 is SQVTM, CDR2 ANQGSEA. CDR3 length: 12 residues. CDR3 in DNA: TGCAGCGGACGGGAGCCGGGGAACATTCAGTACTTC. Amino acids: CSGREPGNIQYF.

As DNA, the CDR3 is TGTGCCAGCAGATACTTTATGAGGGGGATAGACAATGAGCAGTTCTTC. This gives the protein CASRYFMRGIDNEQFF. J is TRBJ2-1 and V is TRBV5-8; D possibly corresponds to TRBD1 (6 bases). Germline V lookup: CDR1 SGHTS, CDR2 YDEGEE. This CDR3 has 16 residues. V lost 5 bases and J 5 bases, leaving 20 bases between the germline ends.

This clonotype was observed a single time. The J gene is TRBJ2-3, the V gene TRBV3-1; the match to TRBD1 covers 9 bases. V shed 3 bases and J 4 bases; nucleotides not matched to a gene: 2. The CDR3 has 14 amino acids. Germline V lookup: CDR1 LGHDT, CDR2 YNNKEL (reference sequence). In nucleotides, the CDR3 is TGTGCCAGCAGCCAGGGACAGGGCTCAGATACGCAGTATTTT. Encoded protein: CASSQGQGSDTQYF.

The V gene is TRBV29-1, the J gene TRBJ2-7; unclear D gene. Trimming stripped 7 bases from V and 5 bases from J, with 9 bases between. The CDR3 spans 10 residues. From germline, CDR1 is SQVTM and CDR2 ANQGSEA. The CDR3 is CSASADEQYF. CDR3 nucleotide sequence: TGCAGCGCGTCCGCCGACGAGCAGTACTTC.

V usage is TRBV7-9 and J usage is TRBJ1-4, with 8 positions matching TRBD1. The trim removed 4 bases at V and 4 bases at J, leaving 11 bases unmatched. CDR3 size: 17 residues. In germline, CDR1 is SEHNR, CDR2 FQNEAQ (reference sequence). CDR3 DNA: TGTGCCAGCAGCTCGGGAACAGGGGGTCGGGTTAATGAAAAACTGTTTTTT. Amino acids: CASSSGTGGRVNEKLFF.

This clonotype was counted a few times. A much more abundant neighbour one base away suggests this may be a read error. This rearrangement joins TRBV7-8 to TRBJ2-7; 8 nucleotides align to TRBD1. The V segment lost 1 base and the J segment 6 bases; nucleotides outside the gene matches: 14. Germline loops: CDR1 SGHVS, CDR2 FQNEAQ. CDR3 length: 17 residues. CDR3 coding DNA: TGTGCCAGCAGCTTAGTTTTTACACAGGGGGTAGGCTGCGAGCAGTACTTC. Translation gives CASSLVFTQGVGCEQYF.

This clonotype was seen ten or more times. The chain is built from TRBV25-1 and TRBJ1-2, with 7 bases matching TRBD1. Trimming removed 2 bases from V and 5 bases from J; junction bases left unmatched: 5. Germline V lookup: CDR1 MGHDK, CDR2 SYGVNS. This CDR3 is 14 amino acids long. The CDR3 DNA reads as TGTGCCAGCAGTGAACCGGGACAGATATATGGCTACACCTTC. This gives the protein CASSEPGQIYGYTF.